A single sample gave rise to the 5 T cell receptor beta chains below, sequenced in a study of control samples from healthy donors and cancer patients. Assay: immunoSEQ multiplex PCR; the TCRdb copy retains only in-frame clones and omits some. Here the sample spans 150,000 to 200,000 clones, roughly 94% being singletons. Sequenced input: PBMCs. The receptors originated from a man between 60 and 75 years old with colorectal cancer.

The chain has TRBV24-1 and TRBJ2-7, with 10 bases that match TRBD2. The CDR3 runs to 15 residues. The V gene's germline CDR1 is KGHDR and CDR2 SFDVKD. V dropped 3 bases and J dropped 3; count of bases not matched to a gene: 4. CDR3 protein: CATSDVAGGHYEQYF. The DNA for the CDR3 is TGTGCCACCAGTGATGTAGCGGGGGGCCACTACGAGCAGTACTTC.

The chain combines TRBV10-3 with TRBJ2-3; TRBD1 agrees at 7 bases. The CDR3 spans 14 residues. CDR1 ENHRY and CDR2 SYGVKD come from the germline V gene. The V and J ends lost 2 bases and 6 bases, in that order; junction bases with no gene match: 5. DNA for the CDR3: TGTGCCATCAGTGAGACAGGGGCGGAGGATACGCAGTATTTT. It yields the protein CAISETGAEDTQYF.

In this sample, this clone turned up once. The rearrangement joins TRBV5-6 to TRBJ2-7; the D is unclear. Germline CDR1 is SGHDT and CDR2 is YYEEEE. Trimming removed 0 bases from V and 2 bases from J, with 3 bases in between. This CDR3 spans 12 amino acids. The CDR3 loop is CASSLGTYEQYF. CDR3 DNA sequence: TGTGCCAGCAGCTTGGGGACCTACGAGCAGTACTTC.

The CDR3 DNA sequence: TGTGCCAGCAGCTTAGTATCGGGACAAAAGCGGGGAACTGAAGCTTTCTTT. Residues: CASSLVSGQKRGTEAFF. This chain connects TRBV7-4 to TRBJ1-1, with TRBD1 as a possible D gene (6 bases). The CDR3 runs to 17 residues. Trimming took off 1 base at V and 5 bases at J, with 20 bases between the two ends. Germline V CDR1 and CDR2: SGHVT, SQSDAQ.

The V call is TRBV24-1, the J call TRBJ2-1, with 9 bases lining up with TRBD1. This CDR3 is built from 15 residues. CDR1 is KGHDR and CDR2 is SFDVKD in the germline V gene. Trimming cost V 6 bases and J 5 bases; bases outside gene matches: 7. The DNA of the CDR3 is TGTGCCACCAGTAGTGGGACAGGGTGGCACAATGAGCAGTTCTTC. Translating it yields CATSSGTGWHNEQFF.